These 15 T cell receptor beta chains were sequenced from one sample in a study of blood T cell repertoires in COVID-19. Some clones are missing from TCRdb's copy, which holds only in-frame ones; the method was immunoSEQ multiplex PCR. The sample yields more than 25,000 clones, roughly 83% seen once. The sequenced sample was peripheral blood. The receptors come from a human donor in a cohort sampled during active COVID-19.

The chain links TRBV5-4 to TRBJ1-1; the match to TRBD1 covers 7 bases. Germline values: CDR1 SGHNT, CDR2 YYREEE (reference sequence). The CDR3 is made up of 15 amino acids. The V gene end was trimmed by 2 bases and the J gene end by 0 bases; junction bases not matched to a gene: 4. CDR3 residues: CASSFAGGLNTEAFF. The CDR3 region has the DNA TGTGCCAGCAGCTTCGCAGGGGGTTTGAACACTGAAGCTTTCTTT.

CDR3 nucleotide sequence: TGTGCCATCAGTGATGAGCGGGAGGCCACAGATACGCAGTATTTT. Encoded protein: CAISDEREATDTQYF. This chain uses TRBV10-3 with TRBJ2-3, with 9 positions matching TRBD2. The CDR3 totals 15 residues. V gave up 3 bases and J gave up 2 bases; unmatched junction bases: 3. Germline V gene lookup returns CDR1 ENHRY and CDR2 SYGVKD.

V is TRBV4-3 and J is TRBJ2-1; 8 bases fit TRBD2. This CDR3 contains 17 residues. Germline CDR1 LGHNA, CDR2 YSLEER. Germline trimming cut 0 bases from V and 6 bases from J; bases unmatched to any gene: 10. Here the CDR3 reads CASSQEKAGVYGNEQFF. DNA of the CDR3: TGCGCCAGCAGCCAAGAAAAAGCGGGAGTATATGGCAATGAGCAGTTCTTC.

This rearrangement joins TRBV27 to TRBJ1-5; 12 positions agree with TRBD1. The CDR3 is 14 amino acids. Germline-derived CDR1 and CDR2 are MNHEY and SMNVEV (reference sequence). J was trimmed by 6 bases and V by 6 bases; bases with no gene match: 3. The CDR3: CASRGQGARQPQHF. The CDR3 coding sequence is TGTGCCAGCAGGGGACAGGGGGCACGTCAGCCCCAGCATTTT.

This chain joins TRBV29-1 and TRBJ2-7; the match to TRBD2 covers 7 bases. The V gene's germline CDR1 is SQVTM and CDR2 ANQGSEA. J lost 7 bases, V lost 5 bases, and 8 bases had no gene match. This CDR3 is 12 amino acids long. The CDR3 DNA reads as TGCAGCGTTAGCGTTTGGGGAGGGGAGCAGTACTTC. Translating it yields CSVSVWGGEQYF.

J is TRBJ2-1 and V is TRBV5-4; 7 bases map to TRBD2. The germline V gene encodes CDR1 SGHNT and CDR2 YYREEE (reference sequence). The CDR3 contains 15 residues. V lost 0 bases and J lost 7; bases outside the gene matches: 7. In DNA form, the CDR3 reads TGTGCCAGCAGCTTGGGTCGCGGGAGTAGTAATGAGCAGTTCTTC. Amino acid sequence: CASSLGRGSSNEQFF.

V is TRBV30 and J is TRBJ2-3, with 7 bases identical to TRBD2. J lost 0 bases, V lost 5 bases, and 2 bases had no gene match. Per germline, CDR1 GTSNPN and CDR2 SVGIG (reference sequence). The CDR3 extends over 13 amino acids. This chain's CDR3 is CAWGGGSTDTQYF. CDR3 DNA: TGTGCCTGGGGCGGGGGAAGCACAGATACGCAGTATTTT.

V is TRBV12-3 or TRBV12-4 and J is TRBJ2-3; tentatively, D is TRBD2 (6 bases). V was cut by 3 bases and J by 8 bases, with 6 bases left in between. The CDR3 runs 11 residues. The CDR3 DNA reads TGTGCCAGCAGTTTCGGGGGTACGCAGTATTTT. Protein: CASSFGGTQYF.

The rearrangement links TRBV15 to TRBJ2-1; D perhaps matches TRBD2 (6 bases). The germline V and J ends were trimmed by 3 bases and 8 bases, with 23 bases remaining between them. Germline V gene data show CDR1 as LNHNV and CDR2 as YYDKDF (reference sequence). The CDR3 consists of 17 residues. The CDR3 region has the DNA TGTGCCACCAGCAGCGGCGTCGGGACCATGGGCGGGGATGAGCAGTTCTTC. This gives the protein CATSSGVGTMGGDEQFF.

Written as DNA, the CDR3 is TGTGCCTGGAGTGTACAGGGGGCCTCCTATAATTCACCCCTCCACTTT. Translating gives CAWSVQGASYNSPLHF. This sequence joins TRBV30 and TRBJ1-6; 9 positions agree with TRBD1. The junction had 0 bases not matched to a gene; V was cut back by 0 bases and J by 0 bases. Germline-derived CDR1 and CDR2 are GTSNPN and SVGIG (reference sequence). CDR3 size: 16 residues.

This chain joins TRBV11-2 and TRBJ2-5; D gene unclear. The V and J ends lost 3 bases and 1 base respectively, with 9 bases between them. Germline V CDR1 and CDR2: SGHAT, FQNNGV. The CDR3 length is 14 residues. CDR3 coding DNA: TGTGCCAGCAGCTTCTCACAAACCCAAGAGACCCAGTACTTC. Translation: CASSFSQTQETQYF.

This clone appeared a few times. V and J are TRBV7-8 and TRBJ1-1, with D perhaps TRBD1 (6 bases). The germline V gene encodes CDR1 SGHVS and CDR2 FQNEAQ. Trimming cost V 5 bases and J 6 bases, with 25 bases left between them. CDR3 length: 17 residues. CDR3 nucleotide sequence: TGTGCCAGCAGCCCACCACTCCGGACAGCCCCGAGGGCTGAAGCTTTCTTT. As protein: CASSPPLRTAPRAEAFF.

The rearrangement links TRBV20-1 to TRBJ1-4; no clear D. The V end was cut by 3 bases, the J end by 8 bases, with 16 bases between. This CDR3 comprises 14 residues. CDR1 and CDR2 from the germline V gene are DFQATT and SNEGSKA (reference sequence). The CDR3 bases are TGCAGTGCTAGTTTTCGAACCTCAGAAGAAAAACTGTTTTTT. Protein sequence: CSASFRTSEEKLFF.

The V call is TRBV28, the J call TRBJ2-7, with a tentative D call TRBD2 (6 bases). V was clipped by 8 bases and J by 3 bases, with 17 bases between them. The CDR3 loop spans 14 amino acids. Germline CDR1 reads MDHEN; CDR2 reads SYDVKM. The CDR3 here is CASDTGREDYEQYF. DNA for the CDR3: TGTGCCAGCGACACCGGAAGGGAGGACTACGAGCAGTACTTC.

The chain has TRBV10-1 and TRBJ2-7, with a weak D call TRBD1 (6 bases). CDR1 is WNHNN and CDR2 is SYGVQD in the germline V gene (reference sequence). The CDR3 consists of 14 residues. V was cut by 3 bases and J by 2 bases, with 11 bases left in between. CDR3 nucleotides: TGCGCCAGCAGTGAAACAGGGTCCCCCTACGAGCAGTACTTC. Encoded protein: CASSETGSPYEQYF.